Following are 31 T cell receptor beta chains from one sample sequenced in a study of T cell responses to AZD1222 COVID-19 vaccine. TCRdb's copy holds only in-frame clones and misses some; the assay was immunoSEQ multiplex PCR. Altogether about 220,000 clones are present, about 93% being singletons, with the ten largest covering around 1%. The sequencing here drew on peripheral blood, taken on day 0 of MenACWY control vaccination. All receptors derive from an adult in good health.

This clone was observed once. Other nucleotide sequences from this sample produce the same CDR3. This rearrangement joins TRBV6-5 to TRBJ1-4; D uncertain. Germline assignment: CDR1 MNHEY and CDR2 SVGAGI. The CDR3 length is 14 residues. V gave up 2 bases and J gave up 1 base, with 5 bases separating them. The DNA of the CDR3 is TGTGCCAGCAGTTACGGCGGAACTAATGAAAAACTGTTTTTT. Residues: CASSYGGTNEKLFF.

Of note for this clone: One end of the junction fails to match germline, which may point to a read error. This chain links TRBV4-1 with TRBJ2-3; 12 bases match TRBD2. CDR1 and CDR2 from the germline V gene are MGHRA and YSYEKL. This CDR3 is 15 amino acids long. The CDR3 DNA reads as TGCGCCAGCAGACAAGTGGGACTAGCGGGAGATACGCAGTATTTT. Encoded protein: CASRQVGLAGDTQYF.

This rearrangement joins TRBV28 to TRBJ2-2; maybe TRBD1 (6 bases). The CDR3 sequence is 12 residues long. V was clipped by 10 bases and J by 1 base, with 7 bases between them. CDR1 and CDR2 (germline): MDHEN, SYDVKM. The CDR3 DNA reads as TGTGCCATACAGGGGAACACCGGGGAGCTGTTTTTT. This encodes CAIQGNTGELFF.

J is TRBJ1-3 and V is TRBV6-6; D is unclear. CDR3 size: 16 residues. Trimming took 0 bases from V and 0 from J, leaving 9 bases between them. CDR1 and CDR2 (germline): MNHNY, SVGAGI (reference sequence). CDR3 loop: CASSYSLRSSGNTIYF. Written as DNA, the CDR3 is TGTGCCAGCAGTTACTCGCTCCGAAGCTCTGGAAACACCATATATTTT.

The V and J genes are TRBV6-2 or TRBV6-3 and TRBJ1-5; TRBD1 agrees at 11 bases. Germline values: CDR1 MNHEY, CDR2 SVGEGT. With V trimmed by 6 bases and J by 6 bases, 4 bases remained unmatched. The CDR3 length is 14 residues. CDR3 in DNA: TGTGCCAGCAGCTGGACAGGGGGCGGTCAGCCCCAGCATTTT. Translation: CASSWTGGGQPQHF.

The chain is built from TRBV5-1 and TRBJ1-1; possibly TRBD1 for D (5 bases). Germline assignment: CDR1 SGHRS and CDR2 YFSETQ. V was pared by 0 bases and J by 0 bases, with 6 bases between. The CDR3 runs 14 residues. CDR3: CASSLEQVNTEAFF. DNA for the CDR3: TGCGCCAGCAGCTTGGAACAGGTGAACACTGAAGCTTTCTTT.

This clone appeared once. The chain is built from TRBV5-1 and TRBJ2-1; D perhaps matches TRBD2 (5 bases). The CDR3 extends over 15 amino acids. Trimming took off 4 bases at V and 2 bases at J, with 13 bases between the two ends. From germline, CDR1 is SGHRS and CDR2 YFSETQ. The CDR3 sequence is CASSLTSRTYNEQFF. CDR3 sequence (DNA): TGCGCCAGCAGCCTTACTAGTCGTACCTACAATGAGCAGTTCTTC.

The chain couples TRBV5-8 to TRBJ2-5, with 9 bases aligning to TRBD1. The CDR3 has 14 residues. The trim removed 4 bases at V and 5 bases at J, leaving 6 bases unmatched. Germline V CDR1 and CDR2: SGHTS, YDEGEE. The CDR3 DNA sequence: TGTGCCAGCAGCAGGGGACAGGGTAGGGAGACCCAGTACTTC. Encoded protein: CASSRGQGRETQYF.

The gene calls are TRBV5-4 and TRBJ2-7, with TRBD1 as a possible D gene (5 bases). The ends were cut back, 0 bases at V and 2 bases at J, with 9 bases in the middle. The CDR3 covers 14 residues. Per germline, CDR1 SGHNT and CDR2 YYREEE (reference sequence). The CDR3 here is CASSLAGQPYEQYF. Here the CDR3 DNA reads TGTGCCAGCAGCTTGGCAGGGCAGCCCTACGAGCAGTACTTC. Drawing the rest from reference TRBV5-4 and TRBJ2-7, the complete variable domain is ETGVTQSPTHLIKTRGQQVTLRCSSQSGHNTVSWYQQALGQGPQFIFQYYREEENGRGNFPPRFSGLQFPNYSSELNVNALELDDSALYLCASSLAGQPYEQYFGPGTRLTVT.

The chain joins TRBV25-1 to TRBJ1-2; the D gene is possibly TRBD1 (5 bases). CDR3 length equals 14 residues. Germline values: CDR1 MGHDK, CDR2 SYGVNS. The V and J ends lost 3 bases and 2 bases respectively, with 10 bases between them. CDR3 bases: TGTGCCAGCAGTGATTCGGGACGGAACTATGGCTACACCTTC. This translates into CASSDSGRNYGYTF.

CDR3 nucleotides: TGCGCCAGCAGCCAAACGGCGACTAGCGGGGGGGCACAAGAGACCCAGTACTTC. Translation gives CASSQTATSGGAQETQYF. The V call is TRBV4-1, the J call TRBJ2-5; 14 nucleotides match TRBD2. V trimming: 2 bases; J trimming: 2 bases; junction bases outside the gene matches: 7. CDR3 length: 18 residues. CDR1 is MGHRA and CDR2 is YSYEKL in the germline V gene.

The rearrangement joins TRBV7-9 to TRBJ1-3; D call uncertain. V lost 3 bases to trimming and J lost 0 bases, with 9 bases between them. CDR3 length: 15 amino acids. Germline CDR1 SEHNR, CDR2 FQNEAQ (reference sequence). CDR3 amino acids: CASSLNLNSGNTIYF. The CDR3 DNA follows: TGTGCCAGCAGCTTGAATCTGAACTCTGGAAACACCATATATTTT.

V is TRBV3-1 (or the pseudogene TRBV3-2) and J is TRBJ1-1, with D possibly TRBD1 on 6 matching bases. V dropped 4 bases and J dropped 4 bases, with 13 bases sitting between them. CDR1 and CDR2 (germline): LGHDT, YNNKEL (reference sequence). CDR3 length: 14 residues. The CDR3 DNA is TGTGCCAGCAGCCGGGGGCGCACGGGCACTGAAGCTTTCTTT. Translating gives CASSRGRTGTEAFF.

The genes are TRBV7-2 and TRBJ2-3; D is perhaps TRBD2 (6 bases). The CDR3 runs 16 residues. Germline CDR1 and CDR2: SGHTA and FQGNSA. V was trimmed by 3 bases and J by 2 bases, leaving 15 bases between them. The DNA of the CDR3 is TGTGCCAGCAGCTTGGGACTGGTCGGGGTCACAGATACGCAGTATTTT. It translates to CASSLGLVGVTDTQYF.

In DNA, the CDR3 is TGTGCCAGGAGGACAGAAGCTTTCTTT. Translating it yields CARRTEAFF. J is TRBJ1-1 and V is TRBV19; TRBD1 might be the D (5 bases). Deletions cut 9 bases from V and 8 bases from J, with 7 bases between. The germline V gene encodes CDR1 LNHDA and CDR2 SQIVND (reference sequence). The CDR3 length is 9 residues.

The J gene is TRBJ2-2, the V gene TRBV6-1; 12 bases line up with TRBD2. The CDR3 covers 17 residues. The junction had 9 bases not matched to a gene; V was cut back by 4 bases and J by 6 bases. Germline V gene data show CDR1 as MNHNS and CDR2 as SASEGT. The CDR3 nucleotides are TGTGCCAGCAGTGCCCAGCTAGCGGGGGGGCCCGCCGGGGAGCTGTTTTTT. Protein: CASSAQLAGGPAGELFF.

This clone was picked up one time. The V call is TRBV9, the J call TRBJ1-5; 7 bases are a match to TRBD1. The CDR3 loop spans 15 amino acids. Germline V lookup: CDR1 SGDLS, CDR2 YYNGEE. Trimming took 4 bases from V and 5 from J; bases not matched to a gene: 9. The CDR3 DNA reads TGTGCCAGCAGCCGGGGGGCAGGGGGATATCAGCCCCAGCATTTT. It specifies CASSRGAGGYQPQHF.

The sample holds one count of this clone. V gene TRBV4-3 combines with J gene TRBJ1-1; 9 nucleotides agree with TRBD1. The CDR3 extends over 15 amino acids. J was trimmed by 4 bases and V by 3 bases; bases with no gene match: 6. Germline V gives CDR1 LGHNA, CDR2 YSLEER. DNA for the CDR3: TGCGCCAGCAGCCATACAGGGGGCAGGAGCACTGAAGCTTTCTTT. It specifies CASSHTGGRSTEAFF.

This chain connects TRBV5-5 to TRBJ1-4; no definite D call. The CDR3 length is 16 residues. Germline V gene lookup returns CDR1 SGHKS and CDR2 YYEKEE (reference sequence). The V gene lost 4 bases and the J gene lost 5 bases, with 18 bases spanning the gap. CDR3 protein: CASSVASGGGNEKLFF. Here the CDR3 DNA reads TGTGCCAGCAGCGTGGCCTCAGGAGGTGGAAATGAAAAACTGTTTTTT.

The J gene is TRBJ1-4, the V gene TRBV6-5, with D possibly being TRBD1 (5 bases). Germline V gives CDR1 MNHEY, CDR2 SVGAGI. CDR3 length: 14 amino acids. V was cut by 7 bases and J by 10 bases, with 19 bases left in between. The CDR3 reads CASTPWQGSGKLFF. CDR3 coding DNA: TGTGCCAGCACCCCTTGGCAGGGTAGCGGAAAACTGTTTTTT.

A single count supports this clone. The V gene is TRBV29-1, the J gene TRBJ1-4; a weak D match, TRBD1 (5 bases). Trimming left V 0 bases short and J 7 bases short, with 6 bases between. The CDR3 is made up of 12 amino acids. The germline gives CDR1 SQVTM, CDR2 ANQGSEA. CDR3 loop: CSVEEGGEKLFF. Here the CDR3 DNA reads TGCAGCGTTGAAGAGGGGGGTGAAAAACTGTTTTTT.

V usage is TRBV2 and J usage is TRBJ1-5; 8 bases fit TRBD1. The V segment lost 6 bases and the J segment 4 bases; nucleotides outside the gene matches: 5. The CDR3 covers 14 residues. Germline values: CDR1 SNHLY, CDR2 FYNNEI. This chain's CDR3 is CASRVDRVNQPQHF. CDR3 bases: TGTGCCAGCAGGGTGGACAGGGTGAATCAGCCCCAGCATTTT.

This clone was seen a single time. The rearrangement uses TRBV10-3 and TRBJ2-1, with D possibly matching TRBD1 (5 bases). In germline, CDR1 is ENHRY, CDR2 SYGVKD. The CDR3 loop spans 13 amino acids. The ends were cut back, 6 bases at V and 4 bases at J, with 10 bases in the middle. CDR3 loop: CAISRTLYNEQFF. DNA for the CDR3: TGTGCCATCAGCCGGACACTTTACAATGAGCAGTTCTTC.

The chain is built from TRBV4-3 and TRBJ1-2; no clear D gene. Per germline, CDR1 LGHNA and CDR2 YSLEER. V was clipped by 0 bases and J by 2 bases, with 10 bases between them. The CDR3 loop spans 15 amino acids. CDR3 in amino acids: CASSQDSVGNYGYTF. CDR3 bases: TGCGCCAGCAGCCAAGATTCGGTAGGGAACTATGGCTACACCTTC.

This clone was counted between two and nine times. The chain employs TRBV15 and TRBJ1-5, with 8 positions matching TRBD1. CDR1 LNHNV and CDR2 YYDKDF come from the germline V gene (reference sequence). V lost 3 bases, J lost 1 base, and 11 bases stayed unmatched. The CDR3 has 18 residues. CDR3 nucleotide sequence: TGTGCCACCAGCAGGGGATCTCAGGGGGCGAACAGCAATCAGCCCCAGCATTTT. Its translation is CATSRGSQGANSNQPQHF.

V is TRBV30 and J is TRBJ1-6; D gene ambiguous. The V end was cut by 2 bases, the J end by 7 bases, with 9 bases between. This CDR3 comprises 13 residues. The V gene's germline CDR1 is GTSNPN and CDR2 SVGIG (reference sequence). DNA for the CDR3: TGTGCCTGGAGTCCCAGGTGGAATTCACCCCTCCACTTT. Protein sequence: CAWSPRWNSPLHF. The variable domain in full, completed from reference TRBV30 and TRBJ1-6, reads SQTIHQWPATLVQPVGSPLSLECTVEGTSNPNLYWYRQAAGRGLQLLFYSVGIGQISSEVPQNLSASRPQDRQFILSSKKLLLSDSGFYLCAWSPRWNSPLHFGNGTRLTVT.

This chain joins TRBV7-6 and TRBJ1-1; tentatively, D is TRBD1 (5 bases). Germline V gene sequence: CDR1 SGHVS, CDR2 FNYEAQ. CDR3 length equals 13 residues. V lost 5 bases and J lost 0, with 7 bases in between. The CDR3 spells CASSRRVNTEAFF. The CDR3 DNA is TGTGCCAGCAGCCGCAGGGTGAACACTGAAGCTTTCTTT.

The genes are TRBV10-1 and TRBJ2-7; D is undetermined. The CDR3 runs 14 residues. Germline V CDR1 and CDR2: WNHNN, SYGVQD (reference sequence). With 5 bases removed from V and 2 bases from J, the gap between germline ends came to 13 bases. CDR3 protein: CASSPQQDAYEQYF. Written as DNA, the CDR3 is TGCGCCAGCAGTCCCCAGCAGGACGCCTACGAGCAGTACTTC.

The rearrangement links TRBV21-1 to TRBJ1-3; TRBD1 was called by the table and not checked on the DNA. TRBV21-1 is shown as a pseudogene. The CDR3 totals 17 residues. The CDR3 bases are TGTGCCAGCAGCAAACCGGGACATAAACCCCGAATGAACACCATATATTTT. Encoded protein: CASSKPGHKPRMNTIYF.

The J gene is TRBJ1-2, the V gene TRBV18; D is perhaps TRBD1 (5 bases). Trimming removed 1 base at V and 8 bases at J, with 11 bases between. CDR1 KGHSH and CDR2 LQKENI come from the germline V gene. CDR3 size: 13 residues. This CDR3 is CASSPHPGDGYTF. Written as DNA, the CDR3 is TGTGCCAGCTCACCACACCCCGGGGACGGCTACACCTTC.

The J gene is TRBJ2-3, the V gene TRBV2; no clear D. Germline V gives CDR1 SNHLY, CDR2 FYNNEI. V was shortened by 7 bases and J by 6 bases, with 17 bases between the two germline ends. The CDR3 runs to 14 residues. The chain's CDR3 is CASTLTLTLDTQYF. The CDR3 bases are TGTGCCAGCACCCTGACCCTAACTCTCGATACGCAGTATTTT.